Here is one T cell receptor beta chain with its context. What antigen it recognizes has not been identified. Base quality data are lacking; no much larger clone is found one base away. Receptors were amplified or captured by the immunoSEQ multiplex PCR assay. For the multiplex PCR, a mixture combining 60 forward primers for TCR Vbeta segments and 13 reverse primers for TCR Jbeta segments was used. Amplification of the CDR3 region of rearranged TCR beta genes was performed with a multiplex PCR assay on genomic DNA. The amplified TCR beta libraries were sequenced on the Illumina HiSeq System as 87-base-pair reads. Per the source publication's procedure: Across the 666 repertoires, a later analysis counted 80 million or so unique TCR beta chains, approximately 10 million of which were shared by at least two donors. Raw reads were error-corrected and collapsed into unique sequences with a nearest-neighbor algorithm that merged closely related sequences to remove PCR and sequencing errors. CDR3 sequences were aligned to IMGT reference sequences to assign V, D and J gene segments. For a sequence to be retained, a match of at least six nucleotides to both a V gene segment and a J gene segment was required. A rearrangement was called productive if the CDR3 had no stop codons and remained in frame with V and J, and every other rearrangement was called non-productive. Following IMGT convention, CDR3 was defined as the stretch from the second conserved V-encoded cysteine to the conserved J-encoded phenylalanine. Sequences without an unambiguous match to a single V gene segment were excluded from the earlier analysis of approximately 560 of the donors. An earlier analysis of some 610 of the donors called V segments functional above 56.7% productive rearrangements and segregating when the between-donor standard deviation exceeded 5%. To diagnose cytomegalovirus status from the catalog of TCR beta chain sequences, a statistical classification framework was built. A later analysis assigned V and J genes by comparing TCR nucleotide sequences with IMGT/GENE-DB human TR gene sequences. The TCRdist pipeline was used in a later analysis to assign CDR3 sequences and most-parsimonious VDJ recombination scenarios. In a later analysis, every TCR beta chain was defined by the combination of its CDR3 amino acid sequence and its V-gene family, and reads without a unique V-gene family were dropped. To address suspected cross-contamination and a sequencing artifact, a later analysis removed approximately 590 highly shared, low-generation-probability nucleotide sequences. In a later analysis, a clonal expansion index for each public chain was calculated from normalized within-repertoire ranks of inferred template counts. A later analysis computed generation probabilities with a VDJ recombination model fitted to out-of-frame rearrangements, and checked the results against IGoR. In a later analysis, TCR-TCR, TCR-HLA and TCR-CMV co-occurrence was scored with hypergeometric tests, and a repertoire-size bias correction was applied to TCR pairs. False discovery rates were estimated in a later analysis by permuting HLA or CMV assignments 20 times. In a later analysis, co-occurring TCRs were grouped using DBSCAN, and TCRdist sequence similarity was added for clustering within HLA-allele-positive subsets. Repertoires with fewer than 30,000 or more than 120,000 public chains were left out of co-occurrence clustering, as were about 5 repertoires with anomalous nucleotide sharing. TCRdb re-hosts the immuneACCESS table, in-frame sequences only. Its copies lack some clones; in the studies checked, an unresolved V gene accounts for under half of them, and the cause for the rest is not known. Clone size and the V and J calls come from that table; the DNA yielded D and trimming. Recorded for this sample are about 150,000 clones; 64% of them occurred a single time. The ten largest clones represent 3% of the sample.

The cohort consisted of 600 to 750 healthy bone marrow donors. At the time of sampling, every cohort member was nominally healthy, though immune exposures that went unrecorded were likely present. The donor tested CMV seropositive, placing the donor among the 250 to 350 seropositive members of the cohort. Each donor provided a peripheral blood sample, and peripheral blood mononuclear cells were used for TCR beta sequencing. The Qiagen DNeasy Blood Extraction Kit was used to extract genomic DNA from the blood cell samples. The data stem from a study of cytomegalovirus exposure and HLA in healthy donors (dated by TCRdb to 2017 to 2019). Concerning the study at large: An earlier analysis of several hundred of the donors reported 250 to 300 Gb of sequence data and 117 million unique TCR beta sequences from 150 million to 200 million T cells. An early release that covered about 600 HLA-typed donors contained around 330 gigabases of sequencing data and tens of millions of unique TCR sequences. Among the roughly 400 genotyped donors, approximately 81% belonged to the genetic ancestry cluster associated with self-reported Caucasian donors. The aim of the study was to test whether cataloging public T cell receptors could identify signatures of past pathogen exposure. The study used immunosequencing to profile the T cell repertoires of 670 or so subjects and linked those repertoires to cytomegalovirus serostatus. In addition to the first cohort of around 670 subjects, a separate validation cohort of approximately 120 different subjects was used. To predict cytomegalovirus infection status, the study combined high-throughput TCR immunosequencing, statistical association of individual TCRs with disease status, and machine learning. In a later analysis, previously published TCR beta repertoires from 500 to 750 donors were re-analyzed and high-resolution HLA genotyping was added so that TCR occurrence patterns could be studied. In the later analysis, no new phenotypic data were used to find candidate immune exposures; instead, reliance was placed on TCR beta sequences and their occurrence across donors. To decide whether each TCR beta V gene segment behaved as functional or pseudogenic, an earlier analysis of fewer than 750 of the donors relied on high-throughput TCR beta sequencing. Donor age, sex, ethnicity and CMV serostatus were compiled together with the repertoire data. A later genetic analysis used genome-wide SNP genotypes for about three fifths of the 666 donors, treating that subset as a discovery cohort. All discovery cohort repertoires had been generated on a single sequencing platform. Both class I and class II loci were covered by HLA typing, at four-digit resolution. Typing coverage varied by locus: about 620-630 donors for A, B, C, DRB1 and DQB1; about 520 for DQA1; over 600 for DPA1; approximately 450 for DPB1. Because of strong linkage in the cohort, five DR-DQ haplotypes were treated as single units for association and clustering. On average, around 240,000 unique TCR beta nucleotide sequences were sequenced per donor among fewer than 500 genotyped donors of the cohort, with roughly 19% of those sequences being non-productive. Overall results and qualifications from the work: Presence/absence analyses assumed roughly uniform sequencing depth across donors, an assumption that may not hold. A further reported finding was that TCR beta sequences accurately predicted the HLA-A and HLA-B alleles for most subjects in the first cohort. Linkage disequilibrium might explain the correlated functional status among segregating V segments, but an unknown experimental factor could not be excluded. Several of the top co-occurrence clusters appeared to be linked to parvovirus B19, influenza, CMV and Epstein-Barr virus, according to a later analysis. The authors suggested that the approach could potentially be generalized to other disease states and immunological phenotypes. Assigning TCR associations to individual alleles was difficult when HLA alleles, especially DR and DQ, strongly co-occurred. About 17 rarely observed V segments, including chromosome 9 orphons, were excluded from the earlier analysis of approximately 500 of the donors because counts were too low. Because some donors lacked HLA typing at each locus, the association tests relied only on the typed subset. In an earlier analysis of approximately 590 of the donors, most TCR beta V segments appeared in productive rearrangements about 87% or about 30% of the time, broadly matching IMGT annotations. A cluster of highly shared sequence variants was judged likely to be a technical artifact of the sequencing pipeline. Cytomegalovirus status was reported to be diagnosed by the classifier with high specificity and sensitivity in both the original and validation cohorts. A later analysis found that HLA-associated TCR beta chains were more clonally expanded and had lower generation probabilities than equally common non-associated chains. Compared with the 666-donor mean, donors in an Asian-associated ancestry cluster had fewer N-insertions in productive TCRs, according to a later genetic analysis. A later genetic analysis associated a missense DCLRE1C variant with V-gene and J-gene trimming of TCR beta chains, and an independent cohort replicated the association. A later analysis found that most CMV-associated TCR beta chains appeared HLA-restricted, with HLA associations seemingly driven largely by CMV exposure. The study listed 164 TCR beta chains as associated with cytomegalovirus. Only TCR beta chains were sequenced in this cohort, and the absence of alpha or paired-chain data limited detectable features. Across donors, most TCR sequences were observed very rarely, whereas some public TCRs were present in many individuals. CMV serostatus was the only immune exposure information available for the cohort. In vitro tests confirmed that three of the cytomegalovirus-associated TCR beta chains recognize cytomegalovirus antigens. In a later analysis, the rate of TCR association differed among HLA loci, with DRB1 alleles having the most associated TCRs and HLA-C alleles having the fewest. Specific HLA alleles were associated with roughly 17,000 TCR beta sequences at a false discovery rate of 0.05 in a later analysis. Because the 87-base-pair reads could not distinguish some IMGT-functional V segments, including TRBV6-2 and TRBV6-3, those segments were excluded.

The germline V gene (reference sequence) supplies CDR1 SEHNR and CDR2 FQNEAQ. Trimming takes 8 bases from V and 7 bases from J, and the germline ends sit 14 bases apart. The CDR3 spans 13 residues, from the cysteine through the phenylalanine. The kept DNA is CDR3 alone, 39 bases in frame from the first base. The sequence joins TRBV7-9 to TRBJ1-4, and the D gene may be TRBD1, 6 bases matching. The sample was PBMCs. The source of this sequence is a woman in her thirties in good health and CMV-seropositive. The CDR3 sequence is CASSGGIGEKLFF. The DNA sequence follows: TGTGCCAGCTCGGGGGGCATCGGTGAAAAACTGTTTTTT.